These T cell receptor beta chains were read from a single sample in a study of Graves' ophthalmopathy and Graves' hyperthyroidism. TCRdb redid the calling of the multiplex PCR reads with MiXCR, one entry per CDR3 protein. The data show some 1.1 million distinct CDR3 sequences, approximately 35% seen once. The specimen sequenced was peripheral blood or thyroid tissue (not recorded which). The receptors were gathered from an adult man with Graves' hyperthyroidism. CDR3s leave out the opening cysteine and the closing phenylalanine or tryptophan. Each record gives: V gene, J gene, CDR3 protein.

v_gene: TRBV11-2
j_gene: TRBJ2-7
CDR3aa: ASSLLAGDSYEQY

v_gene: TRBV20-1
j_gene: TRBJ2-6
CDR3aa: SASLGAGANVLT

v_gene: TRBV29-1
j_gene: TRBJ1-1
CDR3aa: SPIGVCRGEAF

v_gene: TRBV7-2
j_gene: TRBJ1-2
CDR3aa: ASRPQGLDGYT

v_gene: TRBV7-8
j_gene: TRBJ1-4
CDR3aa: ASSSDTGWNEKLF

v_gene: TRBV9
j_gene: TRBJ2-6
CDR3aa: ASSDRQDISGANVLT

v_gene: TRBV28
j_gene: TRBJ1-5
CDR3aa: ASSSPRLVQPQH

v_gene: TRBV2
j_gene: TRBJ1-2
CDR3aa: ASSARGQGYGYT

v_gene: TRBV5-1
j_gene: TRBJ2-1
CDR3aa: ASLGLEQF

v_gene: TRBV29-1
j_gene: TRBJ1-5
CDR3aa: SVESPGTGLQH